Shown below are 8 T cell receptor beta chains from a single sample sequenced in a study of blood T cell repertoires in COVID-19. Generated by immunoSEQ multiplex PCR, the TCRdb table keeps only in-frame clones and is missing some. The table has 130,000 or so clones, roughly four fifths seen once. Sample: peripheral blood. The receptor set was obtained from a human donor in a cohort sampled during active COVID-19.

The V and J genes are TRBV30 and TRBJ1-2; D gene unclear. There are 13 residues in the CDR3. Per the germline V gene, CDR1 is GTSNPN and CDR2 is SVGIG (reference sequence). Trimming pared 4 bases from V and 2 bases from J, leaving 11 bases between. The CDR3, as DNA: TGTGCCTGGATCGGCAGGTTAAACTATGGCTACACCTTC. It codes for CAWIGRLNYGYTF.

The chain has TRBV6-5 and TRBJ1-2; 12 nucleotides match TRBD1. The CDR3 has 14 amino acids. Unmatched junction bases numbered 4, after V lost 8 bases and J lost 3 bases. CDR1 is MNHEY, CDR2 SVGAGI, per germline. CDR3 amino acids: CASARDRGHYGYTF. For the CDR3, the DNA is TGTGCCAGCGCTCGGGACAGGGGGCACTATGGCTACACCTTC.

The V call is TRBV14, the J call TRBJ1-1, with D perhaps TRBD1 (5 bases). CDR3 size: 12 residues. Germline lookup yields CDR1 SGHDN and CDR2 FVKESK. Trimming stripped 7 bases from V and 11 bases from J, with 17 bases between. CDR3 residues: CASNRDSGLAFF. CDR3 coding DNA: TGTGCCAGCAACCGAGACAGCGGGTTGGCTTTCTTT. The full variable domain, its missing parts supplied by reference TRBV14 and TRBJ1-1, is EAGVTQFPSHSVIEKGQTVTLRCDPISGHDNLYWYRRVMGKEIKFLLHFVKESKQDESGMPNNRFLAERTGGTYSTLKVQPAELEDSGVYFCASNRDSGLAFFGQGTRLTVV.

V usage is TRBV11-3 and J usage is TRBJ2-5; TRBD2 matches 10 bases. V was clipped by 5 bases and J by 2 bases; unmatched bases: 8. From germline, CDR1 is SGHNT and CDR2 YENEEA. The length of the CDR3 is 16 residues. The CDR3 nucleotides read TGTGCCAGCAGCGATGTCTCTAGCGGGGGTCAAGAGACCCAGTACTTC. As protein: CASSDVSSGGQETQYF. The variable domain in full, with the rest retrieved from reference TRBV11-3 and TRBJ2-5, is EAGVVQSPRYKIIEKKQPVAFWCNPISGHNTLYWYLQNLGQGPELLIRYENEEAVDDSQLPKDRFSAERLKGVDSTLKIQPAELGDSAVYLCASSDVSSGGQETQYFGPGTRLLVL.

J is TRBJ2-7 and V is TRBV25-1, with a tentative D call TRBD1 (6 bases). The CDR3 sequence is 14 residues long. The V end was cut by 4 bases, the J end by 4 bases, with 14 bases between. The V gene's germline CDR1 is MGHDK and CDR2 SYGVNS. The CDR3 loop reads CASSATQGSYEQYF. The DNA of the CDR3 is TGTGCCAGCAGTGCGACACAGGGTTCTTACGAGCAGTACTTC.

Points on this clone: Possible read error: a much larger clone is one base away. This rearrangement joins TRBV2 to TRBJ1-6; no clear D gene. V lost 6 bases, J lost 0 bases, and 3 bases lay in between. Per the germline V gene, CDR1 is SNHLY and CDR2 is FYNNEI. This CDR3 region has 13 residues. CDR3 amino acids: CASSSSYNSPLHF. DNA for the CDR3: TGTGCCAGCAGCAGCTCCTATAATTCACCCCTCCACTTT. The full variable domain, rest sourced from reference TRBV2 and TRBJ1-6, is EPEVTQTPSHQVTQMGQEVILRCVPISNHLYFYWYRQILGQKVEFLVSFYNNEISEKSEIFDDQFSVERPDGSNFTLKIRSTKLEDSAMYFCASSSSYNSPLHFGNGTRLTVT.

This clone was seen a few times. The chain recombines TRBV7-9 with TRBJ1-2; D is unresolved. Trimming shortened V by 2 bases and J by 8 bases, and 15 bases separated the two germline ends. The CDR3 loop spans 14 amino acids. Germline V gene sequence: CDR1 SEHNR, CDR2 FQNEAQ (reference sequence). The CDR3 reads CASSLTARLEGYTF. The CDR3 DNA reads TGTGCCAGCAGCTTAACGGCCAGGTTAGAAGGCTACACCTTC.

DNA of the CDR3: TGTGCCAGCAGTTTCAGGGCCTACAATGAGCAGTTCTTC. Its protein product is CASSFRAYNEQFF. V and J are TRBV12-3 or TRBV12-4 and TRBJ2-1, with D perhaps matching TRBD1 (5 bases). This CDR3 has 13 amino acids. V was clipped by 3 bases and J by 2 bases, with 5 bases between them.